This T cell receptor beta chain derives from a study of blood T cells in healthy people across ages. Study at large: Template switching recovered approximately one barcoded beta molecule for every two T cells.

Combining a sample-barcoded 5' primer with a J-beta primer mix, a second PCR ran for roughly 7 to 11 cycles. TCRdb analysed the 5' RACE reads with MiXCR anew, one entry per CDR3 protein. The table has 950,000 to 1,200,000 distinct CDR3 sequences, around two fifths seen once; the top ten hold about an eighth. This clonotype was seen a few times. The CDR3 is 16 residues long. Germline loops: CDR1 PRHDT, CDR2 FYEKMQ (reference sequence). Trimming took 0 bases from V and 0 from J, leaving 10 bases between them. This TCR was sampled from a man between 18 and 29 years old in good health. V is TRBV13 and J is TRBJ2-3; tentatively, D is TRBD1 or TRBD2 (6 bases each). Material: blood. Here the CDR3 DNA reads TGTGCCAGCAGCTTAGGTGAAGGGGGGAGCACAGATACGCAGTATTTT. Amino acid sequence: CASSLGEGGSTDTQYF.